The entry below describes one T cell receptor beta chain. This entry comes from a study of low-dose radiotherapy and immunotherapy resistance in tumors. Across the whole study: With 1 Gy per fraction every two weeks, Cohort 2 accumulated 13 Gy across 26 weeks. On a schedule of every two weeks, intravenous cyclophosphamide at a dose of 200 mg/m2 was delivered one day before each radiation and immunotherapy administration. Daily oral aspirin at 300 mg began on cycle 1 day 1 and lasted four cycles.

As for time point: before trial treatment. Donors were administered nivolumab, ipilimumab, aspirin and low-dose cyclophosphamide, together with low-dose radiotherapy. First-strand cDNA relied on TRAV- and TRBV-specific primers spanning alpha and beta chains. TCRs underwent roughly 19 PCR cycles of amplification with a constant-region primer and V-primer adapter. TCRdb analysed the reads with MiXCR anew, one entry per CDR3 protein. The sample yields roughly 36,000 distinct CDR3 sequences, around a third seen once. Germline CDR1 reads MNHEY; CDR2 reads SVGEGT. V was shortened by 7 bases and J by 5 bases, with 9 bases between the two germline ends. The CDR3 has 11 residues.

Material: PBMCs, obtained before treatment. The source of this sequence is a male donor with gallbladder cancer. The gene calls are TRBV6-2 or TRBV6-3 and TRBJ2-7; D is perhaps TRBD1 or TRBD2 (6 bases each). CDR3 nucleotide sequence: TGTGCCAGCACCGGGGGCCACGAGCAGTACTTC. Its protein product is CASTGGHEQYF.